Listed below are T cell receptor beta chains from one sample, sequenced in a study of blood T cell repertoires in COVID-19. Sequencing was performed with immunoSEQ multiplex PCR; in TCRdb, only in-frame clones are kept and a portion is missing. This table has 350,000 to 450,000 clones, about 90% appearing once. Sequencing was carried out using peripheral blood. All receptors come from a man aged 40-49 years with acute or convalescent COVID-19. CDR3s include the opening cysteine and the closing phenylalanine or tryptophan. D genes are given only for firm matches. Clone size is not always given. Where it is, it says once, few, many or a class for expanded clones.

D gene: TRBD1; J gene: TRBJ2-2; clone size: few; V gene: TRBV30; CDR3 protein: CACSDRGVGELFF; CDR3 DNA: TGTGCCTGTTCGGACAGGGGTGTCGGGGAGCTGTTTTTT
D gene: .; J gene: TRBJ1-2; clone size: .; V gene: TRBV9; CDR3 protein: CASSVDGRGAGGYTF; CDR3 DNA: TGTGCCAGCAGCGTAGATGGCAGAGGGGCGGGAGGCTACACCTTC
D gene: .; J gene: TRBJ2-1; clone size: once; V gene: TRBV6-2/TRBV6-3; CDR3 protein: CASSYSSSGGLGEQFF; CDR3 DNA: TGTGCCAGCAGTTATAGTTCCTCGGGGGGCTTGGGTGAGCAGTTCTTC
D gene: .; J gene: TRBJ1-2; clone size: .; V gene: TRBV4-1; CDR3 protein: CASSPQIRQPNYGYTF; CDR3 DNA: TGCGCCAGCAGCCCCCAGATTAGACAGCCCAACTATGGCTACACCTTC
D gene: TRBD2; J gene: TRBJ2-1; clone size: .; V gene: TRBV25-1; CDR3 protein: CASSEGLAGINEQFF; CDR3 DNA: TGTGCCAGCAGTGAAGGACTAGCGGGAATAAATGAGCAGTTCTTC
D gene: TRBD2; J gene: TRBJ2-3; clone size: .; V gene: TRBV18; CDR3 protein: CASSPDVAGVVTDTQYF; CDR3 DNA: TGTGCCAGCTCCCCGGATGTAGCGGGGGTCGTCACAGATACGCAGTATTTT
D gene: .; J gene: TRBJ2-5; clone size: .; V gene: TRBV2; CDR3 protein: CASVNYMFGRETQYF; CDR3 DNA: TGTGCCAGCGTTAATTACATGTTTGGTCGAGAGACCCAGTACTTC
D gene: TRBD2; J gene: TRBJ2-3; clone size: .; V gene: TRBV5-3; CDR3 protein: CARSPASGGASDTQYF; CDR3 DNA: TGTGCCAGAAGCCCCGCTAGCGGGGGGGCCTCGGATACGCAGTATTTT
D gene: .; J gene: TRBJ2-7; clone size: .; V gene: TRBV9; CDR3 protein: CASSVAGASYEQYF; CDR3 DNA: TGTGCCAGCAGCGTAGCTGGGGCGTCCTACGAGCAGTACTTC
D gene: TRBD2; J gene: TRBJ2-3; clone size: .; V gene: TRBV3-1/TRBV3-2; CDR3 protein: CASSQYPSGIVGTDTQYF; CDR3 DNA: TGTGCCAGCAGCCAATATCCTAGCGGGATCGTAGGCACAGATACGCAGTATTTT
D gene: .; J gene: TRBJ1-2; clone size: .; V gene: TRBV30; CDR3 protein: CAWTQGSYGYTF; CDR3 DNA: TGTGCCTGGACACAGGGTTCCTACGGCTACACCTTC
D gene: TRBD2; J gene: TRBJ2-1; clone size: .; V gene: TRBV11-3; CDR3 protein: CASSLDGGSSGVNNEQFF; CDR3 DNA: TGTGCCAGCAGCTTAGATGGGGGGTCTAGCGGGGTAAACAATGAGCAGTTCTTC
D gene: .; J gene: TRBJ2-3; clone size: .; V gene: TRBV7-9; CDR3 protein: CASSLDPGWSTDTQYF; CDR3 DNA: TGTGCCAGCAGCTTAGACCCAGGGTGGAGCACAGATACGCAGTATTTT
D gene: TRBD1; J gene: TRBJ1-2; clone size: once; V gene: TRBV7-9; CDR3 protein: CASSSEYRTGVYGYTF; CDR3 DNA: TGTGCCAGCAGCTCCGAATACCGGACAGGGGTCTATGGCTACACCTTC
D gene: .; J gene: TRBJ1-1; clone size: .; V gene: TRBV27; CDR3 protein: CASSTPQGVNTEAFF; CDR3 DNA: TGTGCCAGCAGTACCCCCCAAGGGGTGAACACTGAAGCTTTCTTT
D gene: TRBD1; J gene: TRBJ1-2; clone size: .; V gene: TRBV28; CDR3 protein: CASSTGDGDYGYTF; CDR3 DNA: TGTGCCAGCAGTACAGGGGACGGAGACTATGGCTACACCTTC
D gene: .; J gene: TRBJ2-3; clone size: .; V gene: TRBV4-1; CDR3 protein: CASSLRGTDTQYF; CDR3 DNA: TGCGCCAGCAGCCTTAGGGGTACAGATACGCAGTATTTT
D gene: .; J gene: TRBJ1-6; clone size: .; V gene: TRBV5-1; CDR3 protein: CASSSGISYNSPLHF; CDR3 DNA: TGCGCCAGCAGCTCAGGGATTTCCTATAATTCACCCCTCCACTTT
D gene: .; J gene: TRBJ2-7; clone size: few; V gene: TRBV9; CDR3 protein: CASSPRQQVSYEQYF; CDR3 DNA: TGTGCCAGCAGCCCCAGGCAACAGGTCTCCTACGAGCAGTACTTC
D gene: TRBD1; J gene: TRBJ1-5; clone size: .; V gene: TRBV30; CDR3 protein: CAWSPGQSNQPQHF; CDR3 DNA: TGTGCCTGGAGTCCGGGACAGAGCAATCAGCCCCAGCATTTT
D gene: TRBD1; J gene: TRBJ1-1; clone size: .; V gene: TRBV23-1; CDR3 protein: CASSQTLQGAYTEAFF; CDR3 DNA: TGCGCCAGCAGTCAAACCCTTCAGGGGGCTTACACTGAAGCTTTCTTT
D gene: .; J gene: TRBJ1-1; clone size: .; V gene: TRBV15; CDR3 protein: CATSRKRQNTEAFF; CDR3 DNA: TGTGCCACCAGCAGGAAGAGACAGAACACTGAAGCTTTCTTT
D gene: TRBD2; J gene: TRBJ2-5; clone size: .; V gene: TRBV7-3; CDR3 protein: CASSLGGRALETQYF; CDR3 DNA: TGTGCCAGCAGCTTAGGTGGGAGGGCCTTGGAGACCCAGTACTTC
D gene: .; J gene: TRBJ2-3; clone size: .; V gene: TRBV30; CDR3 protein: CAWSVGREADTQYF; CDR3 DNA: TGTGCCTGGAGTGTCGGGCGGGAAGCAGATACGCAGTATTTT
D gene: .; J gene: TRBJ2-1; clone size: .; V gene: TRBV4-1; CDR3 protein: CASSQAVNEQFF; CDR3 DNA: TGCGCCAGCAGCCAAGCAGTGAATGAGCAGTTCTTC
D gene: TRBD2; J gene: TRBJ2-2; clone size: .; V gene: TRBV11-3; CDR3 protein: CASSPRSGGGTGELFF; CDR3 DNA: TGTGCCAGCAGCCCCCGGAGCGGGGGAGGAACCGGGGAGCTGTTTTTT
D gene: TRBD2; J gene: TRBJ2-7; clone size: .; V gene: TRBV27; CDR3 protein: CASSLSLAGDNEQYF; CDR3 DNA: TGTGCCAGCAGTTTATCGCTAGCGGGAGACAACGAGCAGTACTTC
D gene: .; J gene: TRBJ1-1; clone size: .; V gene: TRBV5-1; CDR3 protein: CASSLEGDPSQAFF; CDR3 DNA: TGCGCCAGCAGCTTGGAGGGGGACCCGAGCCAAGCTTTCTTT
D gene: .; J gene: TRBJ2-7; clone size: .; V gene: TRBV5-1; CDR3 protein: CASSLARPASEQYF; CDR3 DNA: TGCGCCAGCAGCTTAGCCCGTCCCGCATCCGAGCAGTACTTC
D gene: .; J gene: TRBJ2-2; clone size: .; V gene: TRBV19; CDR3 protein: CASREPGNTGELFF; CDR3 DNA: TGTGCCAGTAGAGAGCCAGGGAACACCGGGGAGCTGTTTTTT
D gene: TRBD1; J gene: TRBJ2-7; clone size: once; V gene: TRBV4-1; CDR3 protein: CASSLDRGPYEQYF; CDR3 DNA: TGCGCCAGTTCCCTGGACAGGGGGCCCTACGAGCAGTACTTC
D gene: .; J gene: TRBJ2-2; clone size: .; V gene: TRBV19; CDR3 protein: CASSASSTGELFF; CDR3 DNA: TGTGCCAGTAGTGCCTCTAGCACCGGGGAGCTGTTTTTT
D gene: .; J gene: TRBJ2-3; clone size: .; V gene: TRBV5-4; CDR3 protein: CASSRSGTTDTQYF; CDR3 DNA: TGTGCCAGCAGCCGTAGCGGAACCACAGATACGCAGTATTTT
D gene: .; J gene: TRBJ1-6; clone size: .; V gene: TRBV7-2; CDR3 protein: CASSLAHRNSYNSPLHF; CDR3 DNA: TGTGCCAGCAGCTTAGCACATCGAAACTCCTATAATTCACCCCTCCACTTT
D gene: TRBD1; J gene: TRBJ1-1; clone size: .; V gene: TRBV7-8; CDR3 protein: CASSFRTGEAEAFF; CDR3 DNA: TGTGCCAGCAGCTTCCGGACAGGCGAGGCTGAAGCTTTCTTT
D gene: .; J gene: TRBJ1-2; clone size: .; V gene: TRBV5-6; CDR3 protein: CASSLIGAQQGPVRYGYTF; CDR3 DNA: TGTGCCAGCAGCTTAATCGGGGCACAACAGGGCCCAGTACGCTATGGCTACACCTTC
D gene: .; J gene: TRBJ1-1; clone size: .; V gene: TRBV3-1/TRBV3-2; CDR3 protein: CASSLALNTEAFF; CDR3 DNA: TGTGCCAGCAGCCTGGCTCTGAACACTGAAGCTTTCTTT
D gene: .; J gene: TRBJ2-6; clone size: .; V gene: TRBV6-5; CDR3 protein: CASSYSASGANVLTF; CDR3 DNA: TGTGCCAGCAGTTACTCGGCATCCGGGGCCAACGTCCTGACTTTC
D gene: TRBD1; J gene: TRBJ1-3; clone size: .; V gene: TRBV3-1/TRBV3-2; CDR3 protein: CASSQQGASGNTIYF; CDR3 DNA: TGTGCCAGCAGCCAACAGGGGGCTTCTGGAAACACCATATATTTT
D gene: TRBD1; J gene: TRBJ1-4; clone size: few; V gene: TRBV3-1/TRBV3-2; CDR3 protein: CASTQGAHEKLFF; CDR3 DNA: TGTGCCAGCACTCAGGGGGCGCACGAAAAACTGTTTTTT
D gene: TRBD2; J gene: TRBJ2-1; clone size: once; V gene: TRBV5-6; CDR3 protein: CASSLGLAAGEQFF; CDR3 DNA: TGTGCCAGCAGCTTAGGTCTAGCGGCTGGTGAGCAGTTCTTC